Presented here are 21 T cell receptor beta chains from one specimen sequenced in a study of post-analysis software for immune sequencing data (dated by TCRdb to the mid-2010s). Their target antigens are unknown. The full study reports these points: A handful of TRBV segments, including TRBV5-6, TRBV5-1 and TRBV20-1, were significantly more frequent in patients than controls.

The method behind the library was PCR. The run used an Illumina HiSeq 2500. To reduce PCR and sequencing biases, unique molecular identifiers were incorporated into the TCR beta cDNA libraries. TCRdb reprocessed the public reads (quality trimming at Q25 with fastp, clone calling with MiXCR) and kept in-frame beta chains. CDR3 protein sequences are deduplicated, and each keeps its most common genes and DNA. The sample profile shows around 440,000 distinct CDR3 sequences; nearly 45% of them were found once. The ten largest make up 12% of the sample. Sequencing used blood. The receptors stem from a girl aged 5 to 17 with multiple sclerosis.

The chain couples TRBV7-3 to TRBJ2-1; a possible D gene is TRBD1 (5 bases). Germline-derived CDR1 and CDR2 are SGHTA and FQGTGA. The CDR3 spans 14 residues. Trimming removed 6 bases from V and 8 bases from J, with 17 bases in between. In DNA, the CDR3 is TGTGCCAGCAGGATGACAGAAGCGTCCCATGAGCAGTTCTTC. It translates to CASRMTEASHEQFF.

The chain has TRBV4-1 and TRBJ2-3; D is unresolved. Germline values: CDR1 MGHRA, CDR2 YSYEKL. This CDR3 has 14 amino acids. The germline V and J ends were trimmed by 0 bases and 9 bases, with 13 bases remaining between them. This CDR3 reads CASSQDSGSRTQYF. In nucleotides, the CDR3 is TGCGCCAGCAGCCAAGATTCGGGTAGTAGAACGCAGTATTTT.

The genes are TRBV20-1 and TRBJ1-1; 8 nucleotides agree with TRBD1. CDR3 length: 17 amino acids. Losses at the gene ends were 0 bases for V and 1 base for J; bases not matched to a gene: 10. Per germline, CDR1 DFQATT and CDR2 SNEGSKA (reference sequence). CDR3 nucleotides: TGCAGTGCTAGAGATCGGGCAGGGGGCTGGGCGAACACTGAAGCTTTCTTT. Its protein is CSARDRAGGWANTEAFF.

This clonotype was seen more than once but under ten times. The chain is built from TRBV9 and TRBJ2-3, with TRBD2 matching 11 bases. Germline V gives CDR1 SGDLS, CDR2 YYNGEE. The V and J ends lost 7 bases and 3 bases, in that order; junction bases with no gene match: 4. CDR3 length: 14 residues. The CDR3 DNA sequence: TGTGCCAGCGGTCTAGCGGGAGGTACAGATACGCAGTATTTT. It specifies CASGLAGGTDTQYF.

The rearrangement joins TRBV20-1 to TRBJ2-1, with D possibly being TRBD1 (5 bases). The CDR3 extends over 13 amino acids. The V gene's germline CDR1 is DFQATT and CDR2 SNEGSKA (reference sequence). Trimming pared 5 bases from V and 6 bases from J, leaving 14 bases between. This chain's CDR3 is CSARASGANEQFF. The CDR3 nucleotides are TGCAGTGCTCGAGCTAGTGGGGCCAATGAGCAGTTCTTC.

The chain carries TRBV5-1 and TRBJ2-7; D might be TRBD2 (6 bases). CDR1 is SGHRS, CDR2 YFSETQ, per germline. The V end was cut by 5 bases, the J end by 4 bases, with 16 bases between. This CDR3 has 14 amino acids. CDR3 sequence reads: CASSEEGLQYEQYF. The CDR3 nucleotides read TGCGCCAGCAGTGAGGAGGGTCTACAATACGAGCAGTACTTC.

The J gene is TRBJ2-3, the V gene TRBV24-1; 13 bases map to TRBD2. The CDR3 covers 14 residues. Unmatched junction bases numbered 7, after V lost 12 bases and J lost 5 bases. Germline lookup yields CDR1 KGHDR and CDR2 SFDVKD. The CDR3 reads CAVGLAGVKDTQYF. DNA for the CDR3: TGTGCCGTCGGACTAGCGGGAGTTAAAGATACGCAGTATTTT.

This clonotype showed up just a few times. The chain employs TRBV9 and TRBJ2-5, with 10 bases aligning to TRBD1. V lost 1 base to trimming and J lost 5 bases; unmatched junction nucleotides: 8. Germline V gene sequence: CDR1 SGDLS, CDR2 YYNGEE. The CDR3 sequence is 16 residues long. This chain's CDR3 is CASSVRTGGSGETQYF. The CDR3 DNA sequence: TGTGCCAGCAGCGTAAGGACAGGGGGGTCGGGGGAGACCCAGTACTTC.

The J gene is TRBJ2-3, the V gene TRBV6-5; 9 bases match TRBD1. The CDR3 runs 14 residues. V lost 7 bases, J lost 4 bases, and 6 bases stayed unmatched. Germline V lookup: CDR1 MNHEY, CDR2 SVGAGI. The CDR3 nucleotides read TGTGCCAGCAAGAGGGGACAGGGATCAGATACGCAGTATTTT. Protein: CASKRGQGSDTQYF.

This clonotype was seen more than once but under ten times. This chain links TRBV12-3 or TRBV12-4 with TRBJ2-7; TRBD1 matches 9 bases. V dropped 6 bases and J dropped 1; count of bases not matched to a gene: 7. This CDR3 comprises 15 residues. This CDR3 reads CASRRLGTGSYEQYF. As DNA, the CDR3 is TGTGCCAGCAGGCGCCTCGGGACAGGGTCCTACGAGCAGTACTTC.

This clonotype was detected a few times. The chain joins TRBV2 to TRBJ2-4, with a possible D match to TRBD2 (5 bases). CDR3 length: 12 amino acids. V shed 9 bases and J shed 3 bases, with 9 bases lying between them. In germline, CDR1 is SNHLY, CDR2 FYNNEI. This CDR3 reads CASSDDKNIQYF. In DNA form, the CDR3 reads TGTGCCAGTAGCGATGACAAAAACATTCAGTACTTC.

This clonotype was observed a few times. The genes are TRBV29-1 and TRBJ2-3; 10 bases align to TRBD1. Germline CDR1 reads SQVTM; CDR2 reads ANQGSEA. V shed 6 bases and J 3 bases; nucleotides not matched to a gene: 6. CDR3 length: 14 amino acids. Here the CDR3 DNA reads TGCAGCGTACGGGACAGGGGTTCGACAGATACGCAGTATTTT. Its translation is CSVRDRGSTDTQYF.

The chain combines TRBV27 with TRBJ2-7, with TRBD2 as a possible D gene (5 bases). The V gene's germline CDR1 is MNHEY and CDR2 SMNVEV (reference sequence). Trimming left V 4 bases short and J 0 bases short, with 13 bases between. The CDR3 totals 15 residues. The CDR3 bases are TGTGCCAGCAGTTCCTCGACTGGGAGCTCCTACGAGCAGTACTTC. Amino acid sequence: CASSSSTGSSYEQYF.

This clonotype was detected a few times. The chain links TRBV28 to TRBJ2-5; TRBD1 matches at 7 bases. V lost 4 bases and J lost 2; bases outside the gene matches: 10. The V gene's germline CDR1 is MDHEN and CDR2 SYDVKM. This CDR3 has 16 residues. CDR3 sequence reads: CASSSPPGQPQETQYF. In DNA, the CDR3 is TGTGCCAGCAGTTCACCGCCGGGACAGCCGCAAGAGACCCAGTACTTC.

The rearrangement joins TRBV29-1 to TRBJ2-5; D remains unclear. TRBJ2-7 matches the DNA end more closely, so the J call is doubtful. This CDR3 contains 11 residues. Per germline, CDR1 SQVTM and CDR2 ANQGSEA. In DNA, the CDR3 is TGCAGCGTTGAAGCAGCTTACGAGCAGTACTTC. This codes for CSVEAAYEQYF.

The chain combines TRBV6-6 with TRBJ2-7, with D tentatively TRBD2 (5 bases). The germline gives CDR1 MNHNY, CDR2 SVGAGI (reference sequence). This CDR3 is 15 amino acids long. The V end lost 0 bases, the J end lost 5 bases, and 14 bases lay between the germline ends. CDR3 nucleotides: TGTGCCAGCAGTTACTCGAATTTGGTCGGGGACGAGCAGTACTTC. Its translation: CASSYSNLVGDEQYF.

This clonotype was picked up a small number of times. The CDR3 sequence: CASSPRPPPSSYNEQFF. Here the CDR3 DNA reads TGCGCCAGCAGTCCTAGACCGCCCCCGAGCTCCTACAATGAGCAGTTCTTC. The V call is TRBV5-1, the J call TRBJ2-1; D not resolved. Trimming removed 5 bases from V and 0 bases from J, with 18 bases in between. CDR1 is SGHRS and CDR2 is YFSETQ in the germline V gene. The CDR3 is 17 amino acids.

The chain uses TRBV18 and TRBJ2-1; 8 nucleotides align to TRBD2. J was trimmed by 1 base and V by 3 bases; bases with no gene match: 5. The CDR3 contains 16 residues. Germline values: CDR1 KGHSH, CDR2 LQKENI. CDR3 nucleotide sequence: TGTGCCAGCTCACCCTTAGCGGGATCGTCCTACAATGAGCAGTTCTTC. It codes for CASSPLAGSSYNEQFF.

There are a few counts of this clonotype. The chain combines TRBV9 with TRBJ2-5, with a possible D match to TRBD1 (5 bases). Germline assignment: CDR1 SGDLS and CDR2 YYNGEE. CDR3 length equals 13 residues. V was pared by 4 bases and J by 4 bases, with 11 bases between. CDR3 sequence reads: CASSRGDGETQYF. The CDR3 DNA follows: TGTGCCAGCAGCAGGGGTGACGGAGAGACCCAGTACTTC.

The chain carries TRBV7-9 and TRBJ1-1, with D perhaps TRBD1 (5 bases). V shed 5 bases and J shed 6 bases, with 16 bases lying between them. Germline CDR1 SEHNR, CDR2 FQNEAQ (reference sequence). The CDR3 spans 14 residues. The chain's CDR3 is CASSPGGNIAEAFF. As DNA, the CDR3 is TGTGCCAGCAGCCCCGGGGGGAATATCGCTGAAGCTTTCTTT.

The gene calls are TRBV28 and TRBJ2-1; no firm D call. Germline V gives CDR1 MDHEN, CDR2 SYDVKM. Trimming stripped 2 bases from V and 9 bases from J, with 14 bases between. The CDR3 spans 14 residues. The CDR3 DNA is TGTGCCAGCAGTTTAGCCTCTAGATCCGGTGAGCAGTTCTTC. The encoded protein is CASSLASRSGEQFF.